This record covers a single T cell receptor (beta chain). It lacks a known antigen. Qualities for individual bases were not recorded, and no much larger clone is one base off. The immunoSEQ Assay, a bias-controlled multiplex PCR, was used to amplify TCRbeta CDR3 regions from genomic DNA. Under the source paper's analysis protocol: Within the assay, amplification of reference gene primers was used to estimate how many nucleated cells each sample contained. To quantify the absolute abundance of each unique TCRbeta CDR3 rearrangement, sequence reads were collapsed and filtered. For each sample, productive Simpson clonality was calculated by taking the square root of Simpson's diversity index across productive rearrangements. In TCRdb, the immuneACCESS table is reduced to in-frame sequences with V and J assigned. These tables do not hold every clone; where another copy was compared, an unresolved V gene accounts for under half, and the others remain unexplained. D and trimming were read from the DNA, whereas the V and J calls and clone size are those reported in that table. The sample has roughly 250,000 clones on record, approximately 85% of them singletons. The ten biggest clones cover 4% to 4.5% of the sample.

These data originate in a study of blood T cell repertoires in COVID-19 (dated by TCRdb to about 2020). As for the study more broadly: Samples covering the acute and convalescent phases of COVID-19 were provided by collaborators in the United States, Italy and Spain. The prospective study material was composed of cDNA or gDNA derived from T cells, B-cell-depleted T cells, or PBMCs. The dataset comprised deeply sampled blood TCRbeta repertoires from subjects exposed to, actively infected with, or recovered from COVID-19. A freely available public database, intended as a resource for researchers studying the immune response to SARS-CoV-2, is where the repertoires were released. Samples came from the ongoing ImmuneRACE study (first 160 participants) plus 1,254 subjects from 6 global collaborators. Nearly every sample came with metadata listing a de-identified subject ID, COVID-19 status, age in years and sex. Where available, HLA class I and class II types were obtained from metadata supplied by the sample provider rather than from assay-based typing. The full study reports these points: The amount of clinical and demographic metadata varied by source and participant and was provided uncurated.

Participants in the prospective study were aged about 18 to 95 years, lived in under 30 United States geographic areas, and enrolled through a virtual design. To assign participants to cohorts, the prospective study relied on clinical history that participants themselves reported in a screening survey and a study questionnaire. Recovered participants in ImmuneRACE Cohort 3 were defined as having two consecutive negative NP/OP PCR tests, clearance from a healthcare professional, or resolution of symptoms. Each participant in the prospective study had whole blood, serum and a nasopharyngeal or oropharyngeal swab collected by mobile phlebotomists. Prospective study participants could optionally give additional blood draws and questionnaires over a roughly two-month period. Blood samples from the prospective study were shipped frozen or at room temperature prior to DNA extraction. According to the germline V gene, CDR1 reads MNHNS and CDR2 reads SASEGT. The CDR3 sequence holds 15 residues, the cysteine and phenylalanine included. The kept DNA is CDR3 alone, 45 bases in frame from the first base. The V end loses 3 bases and the J end loses 2 bases, and a stretch of 11 bases separates them.

The specimen sequenced was PBMCs or T cells enriched from blood (not recorded which). Recombination joined TRBV6-1 with TRBJ1-5; TRBD1 might be the D gene, on 5 matching bases. The source of this sequence is a woman aged 25 to 39 who had recovered from COVID-19. The DNA sequence reads TGTGCCAGCAGTGATTTAGGGGAGGGCAATCAGCCCCAGCATTTT. Its translation reads: CASSDLGEGNQPQHF.